This is a list of T cell receptor beta chains from one sample in a study of T cell responses to AZD1222 COVID-19 vaccine. Assay: immunoSEQ multiplex PCR; the TCRdb copy retains only in-frame clones and omits some. The table has about 260,000 clones, over 90% seen once. The input for sequencing was peripheral blood, taken on day 0 of AZD1222 vaccination. Receptors were obtained from an adult in good health. Both conserved end residues are part of each CDR3. Fields, in order: CDR3 length, J gene, clone size, D gene, V gene, CDR3 DNA, CDR3 protein. The D gene is left open where the match is weak. Expanded clones get a size class; other rows say once, few or many, or leave the size out.

cdr3_length: 14
j_call: TRBJ2-2
clone_size: -
d_call: -
v_call: TRBV11-2
cdr3_nt: TGTGCCAGCAGCTTAAGAGGGGGAACCGGGGAGCTGTTTTTT
cdr3_aa: CASSLRGGTGELFF

cdr3_length: 16
j_call: TRBJ2-3
clone_size: -
d_call: TRBD1
v_call: TRBV5-1
cdr3_nt: TGCGCCAGCAGCCGGACAGGGGCAGCGACGACCGATACGCAGTATTTT
cdr3_aa: CASSRTGAATTDTQYF

cdr3_length: 15
j_call: TRBJ2-7
clone_size: -
d_call: -
v_call: TRBV11-2
cdr3_nt: TGTGCCAGCAGCTTGGTAGGGGGGCCTAGCTACGAGCAGTACTTC
cdr3_aa: CASSLVGGPSYEQYF

cdr3_length: 13
j_call: TRBJ1-1
clone_size: once
d_call: -
v_call: TRBV24-1
cdr3_nt: TGTGCCACCAGTGACACTGACCCGGAGGTAGCTTTCTTT
cdr3_aa: CATSDTDPEVAFF

cdr3_length: 17
j_call: TRBJ1-6
clone_size: -
d_call: -
v_call: TRBV7-9
cdr3_nt: TGTGCCAGCATTGGGGAGGGCCTGAGCTCCTATAATTCACCCCTCCACTTT
cdr3_aa: CASIGEGLSSYNSPLHF

cdr3_length: 16
j_call: TRBJ1-5
clone_size: once
d_call: TRBD1
v_call: TRBV15
cdr3_nt: TGTGCCACCAGCAGAGGAGGACAGGGGAGCAATCAGCCCCAGCATTTT
cdr3_aa: CATSRGGQGSNQPQHF

cdr3_length: 17
j_call: TRBJ1-4
clone_size: -
d_call: -
v_call: TRBV4-3
cdr3_nt: TGCGCCAGCAGCCAAGCCCCGCCTGGCGGTAGGGGAGAAAAACTGTTTTTT
cdr3_aa: CASSQAPPGGRGEKLFF

cdr3_length: 14
j_call: TRBJ2-7
clone_size: -
d_call: -
v_call: TRBV5-6
cdr3_nt: TGTGCCAGCAGCGATGGGACGACAAACTACGAGCAGTACTTC
cdr3_aa: CASSDGTTNYEQYF

cdr3_length: 15
j_call: TRBJ1-4
clone_size: -
d_call: -
v_call: TRBV18
cdr3_nt: TGTGCCAGCTCTGCGGGGACGGAGCTAATGAAAAGGCTGTTTTTT
cdr3_aa: CASSAGTELMKRLFF

cdr3_length: 14
j_call: TRBJ2-7
clone_size: -
d_call: -
v_call: TRBV19
cdr3_nt: TGTGCCAGTAGTTTATCCCGGACCAACTACGAGCAGTACTTC
cdr3_aa: CASSLSRTNYEQYF

cdr3_length: 13
j_call: TRBJ2-7
clone_size: -
d_call: -
v_call: TRBV6-5
cdr3_nt: TGTGCCAGCAGTCCTTGGGGGGCCTACGAGCAGTACTTC
cdr3_aa: CASSPWGAYEQYF

cdr3_length: 13
j_call: TRBJ1-2
clone_size: -
d_call: -
v_call: TRBV12-3/TRBV12-4
cdr3_nt: TGTGCCAGCAGTTTAGGGGGAGTCTATGGCTACACCTTC
cdr3_aa: CASSLGGVYGYTF

cdr3_length: 13
j_call: TRBJ2-7
clone_size: -
d_call: -
v_call: TRBV7-2
cdr3_nt: TGTGCCAGCAGCCCGCGGAGACTCTACGAGCAGTACTTC
cdr3_aa: CASSPRRLYEQYF